The rows below give T cell receptor beta chains drawn from one sample of a study of PD-1 blockade in classical Hodgkin lymphoma. Generated by immunoSEQ multiplex PCR, the TCRdb table keeps only in-frame clones and is missing some. The sample includes under 20,000 clones, 60% to 85% seen only once; the top ten take approximately 40%. The sample consisted of peripheral blood mononuclear cells (PBMCs), taken before the fourth cycle of nivolumab. These receptors were obtained from a human donor with classical Hodgkin lymphoma. The CDR3 runs from the conserved cysteine through the conserved F or W. The D gene is left open where the match is weak. A row's size may be missing; if present it is once, few, many or a size class.

>TRBV10-3|TRBJ2-1|.|.
TGTGCCATCGGGGGGTCGCACAATGAGCAGTTCTTC
CAIGGSHNEQFF
>TRBV14|TRBJ1-6|.|.
TGTGCCAGCAGCCCCCTCCGGGCCAACAGGGATTCACCCCTCCACTTT
CASSPLRANRDSPLHF
>TRBV7-6|TRBJ2-7|.|.
TGTGCCAGCAGCTACCGAAAGACGGTTAGCTCCTACGAGCAGTACTTC
CASSYRKTVSSYEQYF
>TRBV30|TRBJ1-5|few|.
TGTGCCTGGAGTGTACGCCAGGGGCTTCAGCCCCAGCATTTT
CAWSVRQGLQPQHF
>TRBV5-4|TRBJ2-5|.|.
TGTGCCAGCAGCTTGGTCGGAGGCCCGGAGACCCAGTACTTC
CASSLVGGPETQYF
>TRBV5-6|TRBJ2-4|.|.
TGTGCCAGCAGCTTGCGAGGCTACCCTTCGAGCTTC
CASSLRGYPSSF
>TRBV11-2|TRBJ2-1|.|.
TGTGCCAGCAGCCCTAGGGCCCTCGGGTACAATGAGCAGTTCTTC
CASSPRALGYNEQFF
>TRBV27|TRBJ2-7|.|.
TGTGCCAGCAGTTTCGGCGCGGAATACTACGAGCAGTACTTC
CASSFGAEYYEQYF
>TRBV5-1|TRBJ2-7|.|TRBD1
TGCGCCAGCAGCTCACTGGACAGGGGGAACTACGAGCAGTACTTC
CASSSLDRGNYEQYF
>TRBV18|TRBJ2-3|.|.
TGTGCCAGCTCTCCCCGCACAGATACGCAGTATTTT
CASSPRTDTQYF
>TRBV19|TRBJ2-5|.|.
TGTGCCAGTCTGGGCAAGGAGACCCAGTACTTC
CASLGKETQYF
>TRBV5-8|TRBJ1-6|.|TRBD1
TGTGCCAGCAGCCGGACAGGGGTAGGATCACCCCTCCACTTT
CASSRTGVGSPLHF
>TRBV19|TRBJ2-1|.|TRBD2
TGTGCCAGTAGTATAACCACCTTGGGCGGGGGATGGAATGAGCAGTTCTTC
CASSITTLGGGWNEQFF
>TRBV19|TRBJ2-5|.|.
TGTGCCAGTAGTATCAAAGAGACATCGACCCAGTACTTC
CASSIKETSTQYF
>TRBV19|TRBJ2-1|few|.
TGTGCCAGTAGTAGCCCCCTCTCGAGCTCCTACAATGAGCAGTTCTTC
CASSSPLSSSYNEQFF
>TRBV28|TRBJ2-3|.|.
TGTGCCAGCAGCTGGGGAAGTTCGGACACAGATACGCAGTATTTT
CASSWGSSDTDTQYF
>TRBV15|TRBJ2-3|once|TRBD2
TGTGCCACCTCGGGGGGTCATGCAGATACGCAGTATTTT
CATSGGHADTQYF
>TRBV6-5|TRBJ1-5|.|.
TGTGCCAGCAGACGGACGAGGGAGCCCAATCAGCCCCAGCATTTT
CASRRTREPNQPQHF
>TRBV11-2|TRBJ2-3|.|.
TGTGCCAGCAGCCGGGAGCGCACAGATACGCAGTATTTT
CASSRERTDTQYF
>TRBV30|TRBJ1-5|.|.
TGTGCCTGGAGTGCGGAAACAGGCGTGGGACCCCAGCATTTT
CAWSAETGVGPQHF
>TRBV18|TRBJ1-1|.|.
TGTGCCAGCTCACCACCGGGGACCCCCGCAGCTTTCTTT
CASSPPGTPAAFF
>TRBV5-1|TRBJ1-2|few|.
TGCGCCAGCAGCTTGGGACGGCCAGATAATAACTATGGCTACACCTTC
CASSLGRPDNNYGYTF
>TRBV6-6|TRBJ1-5|.|.
TGTGCCAGCAGCCGCCAGGGTCTGAATCAGCCCCAGCATTTT
CASSRQGLNQPQHF
>TRBV20-1|TRBJ2-3|.|.
TGCAGTTCAAACAAAGATACGCAGTATTTT
CSSNKDTQYF
>TRBV4-1|TRBJ1-2|.|.
TGCGCCAGCAGCCAAGAAGGACAGAACTTCTATGGCTACACCTTC
CASSQEGQNFYGYTF
>TRBV5-1|TRBJ1-1|few|TRBD1
TGCGCCAGCAGCTTTGGGACAGGGGGAATGAACACTGAAGCTTTCTTT
CASSFGTGGMNTEAFF
>TRBV14|TRBJ1-3|.|.
TGTGCCAGCAGCCAAGTGCGGGGGGTCTCTGGAAACACCATATATTTT
CASSQVRGVSGNTIYF
>TRBV11-3|TRBJ2-7|.|.
TGTGCCAGCAGCTTAGAGTGGAACGAGCAGTACTTC
CASSLEWNEQYF
>TRBV15|TRBJ2-5|once|.
TGTGCCACCAGCAGAGGGACAGATCAAGAGACCCAGTACTTC
CATSRGTDQETQYF